One and the same sample provided the 11 T cell receptor beta chains below, sequenced in a study of cytomegalovirus exposure and HLA in healthy donors. With 60 Vbeta and 13 Jbeta primers, the PCR was carried out. Produced via immunoSEQ multiplex PCR; TCRdb's table is partial and in-frame only. The sample carries about 110,000 clones, approximately 80% recorded once. The specimen was PBMCs. All receptors derive from a female donor in good health and CMV-seropositive.

The chain couples TRBV15 to TRBJ1-3; possible D gene TRBD1, 5 bases. The CDR3 contains 17 residues. The germline V and J ends were trimmed by 2 bases and 4 bases, with 18 bases remaining between them. Germline values: CDR1 LNHNV, CDR2 YYDKDF (reference sequence). CDR3 in DNA: TGTGCCACCAGCAGACCCTACGTGGGGGAGGCGGGAAACACCATATATTTT. Its protein product is CATSRPYVGEAGNTIYF.

The J gene is TRBJ2-5, the V gene TRBV2, with D possibly being TRBD1 (6 bases). The length of the CDR3 is 14 residues. Trimming shortened V by 2 bases and J by 4 bases, and 11 bases separated the two germline ends. Looked up from germline, CDR1 is SNHLY and CDR2 is FYNNEI. CDR3 sequence (DNA): TGTGCCAGCAGTGAACAGGGGCTCGTAGAGACCCAGTACTTC. Encoded protein: CASSEQGLVETQYF.

This chain joins TRBV19 and TRBJ2-5; 12 nucleotides agree with TRBD2. Germline CDR1 is LNHDA and CDR2 is SQIVND (reference sequence). The CDR3 consists of 15 residues. V dropped 7 bases and J dropped 2; count of bases not matched to a gene: 5. CDR3 loop: CASTLTSGRQETQYF. Written as DNA, the CDR3 is TGTGCCAGTACCTTGACTAGCGGGAGACAAGAGACCCAGTACTTC.

This chain links TRBV2 with TRBJ1-5; D unresolved. Germline lookup yields CDR1 SNHLY and CDR2 FYNNEI. The CDR3 extends over 14 amino acids. Trimming removed 3 bases from V and 7 bases from J, with 13 bases in between. CDR3 residues: CASSDGGLGQPQHF. CDR3 sequence (DNA): TGTGCCAGCAGTGATGGCGGGCTGGGGCAGCCCCAGCATTTT.

This rearrangement joins TRBV7-3 to TRBJ2-5; 7 nucleotides agree with TRBD2. Looked up from germline, CDR1 is SGHTA and CDR2 is FQGTGA. This CDR3 has 15 amino acids. J was trimmed by 5 bases and V by 6 bases; bases with no gene match: 12. The CDR3 here is CASRRYGTGGETQYF. DNA of the CDR3: TGTGCCAGCAGACGTTACGGGACGGGAGGCGAGACCCAGTACTTC.

This chain's CDR3 is CATSRTREETQYF. CDR3 sequence (DNA): TGTGCCACCAGCAGGACAAGGGAGGAGACCCAGTACTTC. V gene TRBV15 combines with J gene TRBJ2-5; D might be TRBD2 (5 bases). The CDR3 runs 13 residues. Germline CDR1 is LNHNV and CDR2 is YYDKDF (reference sequence). Trimming removed 3 bases at V and 5 bases at J, with 10 bases between.

The genes are TRBV18 and TRBJ1-5; no firm D call. CDR1 is KGHSH, CDR2 LQKENI, per germline. The CDR3 loop spans 13 amino acids. Trimming removed 3 bases at V and 6 bases at J, with 9 bases between. CDR3 sequence reads: CASSPSRAQPQHF. The CDR3 coding sequence is TGTGCCAGCTCACCGTCGCGTGCTCAGCCCCAGCATTTT.

The V gene is TRBV9, the J gene TRBJ2-2; 10 positions agree with TRBD2. The V gene's germline CDR1 is SGDLS and CDR2 YYNGEE. J was trimmed by 1 base and V by 0 bases; bases with no gene match: 0. CDR3 length: 16 residues. The CDR3 spells CASSVGTSGNTGELFF. The DNA of the CDR3 is TGTGCCAGCAGCGTAGGGACTAGCGGGAACACCGGGGAGCTGTTTTTT.

As to this clone: The junction does not match germline at one end; this may be a read error. The chain links TRBV14 to TRBJ2-3; 11 nucleotides line up with TRBD2. The CDR3 runs to 12 residues. The germline V gene encodes CDR1 SGHDN and CDR2 FVKESK. CDR3 residues: CASSRTSGSRDF. The CDR3 DNA is TGTGCCAGCAGTCGGACTAGCGGGTCCAGGGATTTT.

The rearrangement uses TRBV11-2 and TRBJ2-1; possible D gene TRBD1, 6 bases. Between the trimmed V and J ends, which lost 3 bases and 6 bases, there was a span of 18 bases. The CDR3 sequence is 16 residues long. Looked up from germline, CDR1 is SGHAT and CDR2 is FQNNGV. The CDR3 loop reads CASSFRSMGQANEQFF. The CDR3 DNA reads TGTGCCAGCAGCTTCCGGTCGATGGGACAAGCCAATGAGCAGTTCTTC.

The chain recombines TRBV7-9 with TRBJ2-4; D is undetermined. Trimming removed 5 bases from V and 0 bases from J, with 8 bases in between. This CDR3 contains 14 residues. Germline V CDR1 and CDR2: SEHNR, FQNEAQ (reference sequence). For the CDR3, the DNA is TGTGCCAGCAGCCAGGAACTAGCCAAAAACATTCAGTACTTC. This codes for CASSQELAKNIQYF.